What follows is one T cell receptor (beta chain) and its context. The record originates from a study of response to subunit inactivated influenza vaccine. Unmatched junction bases numbered 7, after V lost 0 bases and J lost 1 base. CDR3 length equals 17 residues. From germline, CDR1 is SGHTA and CDR2 FQGNSA. TCRdb fed the RT-PCR reads into MiXCR, producing one record per CDR3 protein. The sample comprises 150,000 to 200,000 distinct CDR3 sequences, 12% of which are singletons, and about 29% rests with the top ten. The sample was also reused in another study, on T cells expressing NK-cell markers. Per that paper: As the method of synthesis, 5'RACE template switching with UMIs yielded TCR beta cDNA. It was from sorted CD3+CD56+NKG2C+, CD3+CD56+NKG2C- and CD3+CD56-NKG2C+ T cells that TCR beta repertoires came. In several experiments, an anti-gamma-delta TCR antibody restricted sorting to alpha-beta TCR T cells.

Here the sequenced sample was CD8+ T cells sorted from PBMCs, taken roughly 13 days after vaccination. This receptor was obtained from a man in his forties or fifties who received an inactivated influenza vaccine. The chain links TRBV7-2 to TRBJ2-3, with 7 bases that match TRBD2. CDR3 sequence: CASSLAGGPRRTDTQYF. The DNA for the CDR3 is TGTGCCAGCAGCTTAGCGGGAGGGCCTCGGCGCACAGATACGCAGTATTTT. The whole variable domain, filled in from reference TRBV7-2 and TRBJ2-3, reads GAGVSQSPSNKVTEKGKDVELRCDPISGHTALYWYRQSLGQGLEFLIYFQGNSAPDKSGLPSDRFSAERTGGSVSTLTIQRTQQEDSAVYLCASSLAGGPRRTDTQYFGPGTRLTVL.